This T cell receptor beta chain is from a study of blood T cells in healthy people across ages. The V gene lost 0 bases and the J gene lost 2 bases, with 10 bases spanning the gap. The germline gives CDR1 MGHRA, CDR2 YSYEKL. The CDR3 contains 15 residues. The use of a sample-barcoded 5' primer and a J-beta primer mix characterized a second PCR of about 7 to 12 cycles. There were at least 3 million CDR3-containing paired-end reads obtained from each sample. TCRdb called the 5' RACE reads again in MiXCR, with one record for every CDR3 protein. This sample carries around 780,000 distinct CDR3 sequences, roughly 24% of them seen once, and the ten largest clones take 3%. This clonotype was detected ten times or more. In addition, the sample was reused for a study of T cells of mothers and their children. That paper notes: An overlap that was slightly higher, though non-significant, was seen in related mother-child pairs versus unrelated pairs.

The chain has TRBV4-1 and TRBJ2-5, with D uncertain. The specimen sequenced was blood. The sequence was obtained from a boy younger than 18 in good health. The CDR3 region is CASSQDRAVQETQYF. In DNA form, the CDR3 reads TGCGCCAGCAGCCAAGATCGGGCGGTACAAGAGACCCAGTACTTC.